This T cell receptor beta chain emerged from a study of identical twins. Healthy Caucasians, and only they, were the donors. A note on this clonotype: Antigen: not known.

TCRdb used MiXCR to reprocess the 5' RACE reads, holding one entry per CDR3 protein. The sample shows about 210,000 distinct CDR3 sequences, 9.4% of them seen only once. General observations from the study: Models underestimated how often monozygotic twins shared out-of-frame TCR alpha. Zero-insertion results could be subject to partial confounding by invariant MAIT and iNKT cells.

Sequenced sample: memory (CD45RO+) T cells sorted from blood. This TCR was recovered from a woman aged 18-35 years in good health.

CDR3 DNA: TGTGCCAGCAGCTTAAGGGAGGGGGGGGGCACAGATACGCAGTATTTT. Amino acids: CASSLREGGGTDTQYF. This sequence joins TRBV11-2 and TRBJ2-3, with D possibly matching TRBD2 (7 bases). Germline CDR1 is SGHAT and CDR2 is FQNNGV. CDR3 length: 16 residues. Trimming stripped 2 bases from V and 1 base from J, with 13 bases between. Together with reference TRBV11-2 and TRBJ2-3, the CDR3 gives the full variable domain: EAGVAQSPRYKIIEKRQSVAFWCNPISGHATLYWYQQILGQGPKLLIQFQNNGVVDDSQLPKDRFSAERLKGVDSTLKIQPAKLEDSAVYLCASSLREGGGTDTQYFGPGTRLTVL.